This TCR beta chain was sequenced during a study of Tregs in tolerant kidney transplant recipients. As concerns this clone: The antigen remains undetermined.

The data were produced by immunoSEQ multiplex PCR, yet TCRdb's version contains in-frame clones alone and is incomplete. This table has about 56,000 clones, about four fifths appearing once. Study findings and constraints: Activated donor B cell expansion appeared to reveal the most relevant donor-specific TCRbeta repertoire. Few patients were studied, so findings need validation in larger groups. Biological reproducibility was not directly addressed, but technical replication error appeared minimal.

Unstimulated regulatory T cells (CD4+CD25+CD127-), CD4+CD25- non-regulatory cells, CD4 and CD8 cells were FACS-sorted from thawed PBMCs. The receptor comes from a human donor in good health. Sample: CD4+ T cells from blood.

CDR3 sequence (DNA): TGTGCCAGCAGGGGGCCAGGGCTTGGCTACACCTTC. Its translation: CASRGPGLGYTF. The rearrangement joins TRBV6-5 to TRBJ1-2; D might be TRBD1 (5 bases). The V end was cut by 6 bases, the J end by 7 bases, with 12 bases between. This CDR3 contains 12 residues. Germline CDR1 MNHEY, CDR2 SVGAGI.